One and the same sample provided the 24 T cell receptor beta chains below, sequenced in a study of blood T cell repertoires in COVID-19. Sequencing was performed with immunoSEQ multiplex PCR; in TCRdb, only in-frame clones are kept and a portion is missing. The sample carries about 300,000 clones, roughly 84% recorded once. The sequencing input was peripheral blood. These receptors were taken from a human donor with COVID-19, enrolled during active disease. The donor label of this sample is uncertain.

The count of this clone is one. The rearrangement links TRBV5-1 to TRBJ1-2; weak D call: TRBD1 (5 bases). V dropped 4 bases and J dropped 4 bases, with 14 bases sitting between them. There are 14 residues in the CDR3. CDR1 SGHRS and CDR2 YFSETQ come from the germline V gene. The chain's CDR3 is CASSSTQGGYGYTF. CDR3 sequence (DNA): TGCGCCAGCAGCAGCACTCAGGGTGGCTATGGCTACACCTTC.

This chain uses TRBV19 with TRBJ2-5; 8 bases fit TRBD1. The CDR3 extends over 15 amino acids. V lost 4 bases to trimming and J lost 5 bases; unmatched junction nucleotides: 9. Germline V gene lookup returns CDR1 LNHDA and CDR2 SQIVND (reference sequence). The chain's CDR3 is CASSTLAGGRETQYF. As DNA, the CDR3 is TGTGCCAGTAGTACCCTAGCAGGGGGCCGGGAGACCCAGTACTTC.

This chain uses TRBV5-1 with TRBJ1-2; D possibly corresponds to TRBD1 (6 bases). The V gene lost 4 bases and the J gene lost 2 bases, with 15 bases spanning the gap. Germline CDR1 SGHRS, CDR2 YFSETQ. The CDR3 has 15 residues. CDR3 coding DNA: TGCGCCAGCAGCGAACCCTCAGGGGCGAACTATGGCTACACCTTC. Translation: CASSEPSGANYGYTF.

J is TRBJ1-2 and V is TRBV6-1, with 9 bases matching TRBD1. Germline loops: CDR1 MNHNS, CDR2 SASEGT. CDR3 length: 17 amino acids. Trimming took 3 bases from V and 6 from J; bases not matched to a gene: 14. The CDR3, as DNA: TGTGCCAGCAGTGATTTTAGGGACAGGGCCGTCGCGGATGGCTACACCTTC. Protein sequence: CASSDFRDRAVADGYTF.

The V gene is TRBV11-3, the J gene TRBJ2-2; D remains ambiguous. This CDR3 is 12 amino acids long. Trimming removed 1 base from V and 7 bases from J, with 4 bases in between. Germline V gene sequence: CDR1 SGHNT, CDR2 YENEEA. The CDR3 nucleotides read TGTGCCAGCAGCTTAGTCCGCGGGGAGCTGTTTTTT. Encoded protein: CASSLVRGELFF.

Written as DNA, the CDR3 is TGTGCCAGCAGTCCTCCGGGACTAGCGGGTCAAGAGACCCAGTACTTC. This encodes CASSPPGLAGQETQYF. This rearrangement joins TRBV28 to TRBJ2-5, with 12 bases aligning to TRBD2. The CDR3 runs to 16 residues. Germline trimming cut 5 bases from V and 2 bases from J; bases unmatched to any gene: 6. From germline, CDR1 is MDHEN and CDR2 SYDVKM.

CDR3 nucleotides: TGTGCCAGCAGCTTAGATCACGGGTCCGAGCAGTACTTC. Its protein is CASSLDHGSEQYF. This chain links TRBV11-2 with TRBJ2-7; no definite D call. Trimming removed 0 bases from V and 6 bases from J, with 9 bases in between. Germline CDR1 is SGHAT and CDR2 is FQNNGV. This CDR3 has 13 amino acids. Looking up the rest from reference TRBV11-2 and TRBJ2-7 gives the full variable domain: EAGVAQSPRYKIIEKRQSVAFWCNPISGHATLYWYQQILGQGPKLLIQFQNNGVVDDSQLPKDRFSAERLKGVDSTLKIQPAKLEDSAVYLCASSLDHGSEQYFGPGTRLTVT.

The V and J genes are TRBV28 and TRBJ1-4, with 8 bases fitting TRBD1. Germline loops: CDR1 MDHEN, CDR2 SYDVKM. CDR3 length equals 16 residues. V shed 6 bases and J 8 bases; nucleotides not matched to a gene: 14. CDR3 loop: CASSLRQGWIGEKLFF. CDR3 nucleotide sequence: TGTGCCAGCAGCCTCAGACAGGGGTGGATCGGCGAAAAACTGTTTTTT.

About this clone itself: Distinct nucleotide sequences in the sample also encode this CDR3. The V call is TRBV6-1, the J call TRBJ1-5, with 7 bases that match TRBD1. The V segment lost 3 bases and the J segment 6 bases; nucleotides outside the gene matches: 5. The CDR3 is made up of 14 amino acids. Germline V gene data show CDR1 as MNHNS and CDR2 as SASEGT. The CDR3 DNA reads TGTGCCAGCAGTGACCGACAGGGAGGTCAGCCCCAGCATTTT. Its protein product is CASSDRQGGQPQHF.

The chain has TRBV7-3 and TRBJ2-6; 7 bases align to TRBD2. This CDR3 has 16 residues. V dropped 5 bases and J dropped 4; count of bases not matched to a gene: 8. Germline V gene sequence: CDR1 SGHTA, CDR2 FQGTGA. The CDR3 nucleotides are TGTGCCAGCAGCCCCGGAGCGGGAACCGGGGCCAACGTCCTGACTTTC. It specifies CASSPGAGTGANVLTF.

The rearrangement links TRBV28 to TRBJ2-7; 9 bases map to TRBD1. Trimming took 4 bases from V and 6 from J; bases not matched to a gene: 10. The CDR3 runs 15 residues. Germline CDR1 reads MDHEN; CDR2 reads SYDVKM. CDR3: CASSSAGQGFGEQYF. The CDR3 DNA is TGTGCCAGCAGTTCTGCGGGACAGGGTTTTGGCGAGCAGTACTTC.

The chain recombines TRBV18 with TRBJ1-1, with D possibly being TRBD1 (6 bases). V dropped 2 bases and J dropped 2 bases, with 15 bases sitting between them. Germline CDR1 reads KGHSH; CDR2 reads LQKENI. The CDR3 has 16 amino acids. This CDR3 reads CASSPRTGGGNTEAFF. The CDR3 nucleotides are TGTGCCAGCTCACCAAGGACGGGGGGCGGAAACACTGAAGCTTTCTTT.

CDR3 bases: TGTGCCAGCAGCACTTTGACAGGCTCCTACGAGCAGTACTTC. Its translation is CASSTLTGSYEQYF. This chain connects TRBV5-6 to TRBJ2-7; D might be TRBD1 (6 bases). Germline V CDR1 and CDR2: SGHDT, YYEEEE. V was clipped by 4 bases and J by 0 bases, with 11 bases between them. The CDR3 totals 14 residues.

The chain uses TRBV10-1 and TRBJ2-4; 7 nucleotides line up with TRBD2. The V gene's germline CDR1 is WNHNN and CDR2 SYGVQD (reference sequence). The CDR3 runs 17 residues. Trimming took 0 bases from V and 0 from J; bases not matched to a gene: 5. The DNA for the CDR3 is TGCGCCAGCAGTGAGTCGGGAGGGCAGGAAGCCAAAAACATTCAGTACTTC. Amino acid sequence: CASSESGGQEAKNIQYF.

As DNA, the CDR3 is TGTGCCAGCAGCCAAGCTTCTAGCACAGATACGCAGTATTTT. It codes for CASSQASSTDTQYF. V gene TRBV9 combines with J gene TRBJ2-3; no clear D gene. The CDR3 spans 14 residues. Trimming cost V 4 bases and J 0 bases, with 9 bases left between them. The germline CDR1 and CDR2 sequences are SGDLS and YYNGEE. The full variable domain, with the rest looked up from reference TRBV9 and TRBJ2-3, is DSGVTQTPKHLITATGQRVTLRCSPRSGDLSVYWYQQSLDQGLQFLIQYYNGEERAKGNILERFSAQQFPDLHSELNLSSLELGDSALYFCASSQASSTDTQYFGPGTRLTVL.

Note on this clone: One junction end does not reproduce the germline sequence, and a read error may be involved. The chain carries TRBV5-4 and TRBJ2-1, with TRBD1 matching 10 bases. The CDR3 has 13 residues. Per the germline V gene, CDR1 is SGHNT and CDR2 is YYREEE (reference sequence). The CDR3, as DNA: TGTGCCAGCAGCTCACCTGGAAGAGGACAGGGGGTCTTC. Its protein product is CASSSPGRGQGVF. Filled out from reference TRBV5-4 and TRBJ2-1, the complete variable domain reads ETGVTQSPTHLIKTRGQQVTLRCSSQSGHNTVSWYQQALGQGPQFIFQYYREEENGRGNFPPRFSGLQFPNYSSELNVNALELDDSALYLCASSSPGRGQGVFGPGTRLTVL.

This clone was found a few times. The chain joins TRBV28 to TRBJ1-5; D unresolved. Germline CDR1 reads MDHEN; CDR2 reads SYDVKM. This CDR3 contains 13 residues. Trimming shortened V by 3 bases and J by 3 bases, and 6 bases separated the two germline ends. The CDR3 loop is CASSLLINQPQHF. Written as DNA, the CDR3 is TGTGCCAGCAGTTTGCTAATCAATCAGCCCCAGCATTTT.

The chain is built from TRBV6-5 and TRBJ2-5; the D is unclear. The CDR3 is 13 amino acids. Trimming removed 2 bases from V and 2 bases from J, with 6 bases in between. In germline, CDR1 is MNHEY, CDR2 SVGAGI. CDR3 in DNA: TGTGCCAGCAGTTACAACAGTCAAGAGACCCAGTACTTC. It encodes CASSYNSQETQYF.

This clone showed up just a few times. The rearrangement links TRBV9 to TRBJ2-2; no clear D. This CDR3 comprises 13 residues. Germline V gene sequence: CDR1 SGDLS, CDR2 YYNGEE. V dropped 0 bases and J dropped 6 bases, with 6 bases sitting between them. The chain's CDR3 is CASSVDTPGELFF. CDR3 nucleotide sequence: TGTGCCAGCAGCGTAGATACTCCCGGGGAGCTGTTTTTT.

The table lists this clone with a count of one. The chain employs TRBV11-2 and TRBJ1-2; unclear D gene. This CDR3 has 15 amino acids. Between the trimmed V and J ends, which lost 5 bases and 0 bases, there was a span of 13 bases. Germline V gives CDR1 SGHAT, CDR2 FQNNGV. In DNA, the CDR3 is TGTGCCAGCAGCCCTAATGTAATTACTAACTATGGCTACACCTTC. It encodes CASSPNVITNYGYTF.

The table lists this clone with a few counts. The chain combines TRBV10-3 with TRBJ2-3; tentatively, D is TRBD1 (5 bases). Trimming shortened V by 7 bases and J by 6 bases, and 17 bases separated the two germline ends. Germline CDR1 is ENHRY and CDR2 is SYGVKD. CDR3 length: 14 residues. Here the CDR3 reads CAIKAQGLGDTQYF. CDR3 nucleotides: TGTGCCATCAAGGCGCAGGGCTTGGGTGATACGCAGTATTTT.

This clone was observed once. The chain combines TRBV19 with TRBJ2-2, with a weak D call TRBD2 (5 bases). CDR1 and CDR2 from the germline V gene are LNHDA and SQIVND (reference sequence). Deletions cut 6 bases from V and 5 bases from J, with 10 bases between. CDR3 length: 13 amino acids. In nucleotides, the CDR3 is TGTGCCAGTAGCCAAACTAGTACCGGGGAGCTGTTTTTT. Encoded protein: CASSQTSTGELFF. Drawing the rest from reference TRBV19 and TRBJ2-2, the complete variable domain is DGGITQSPKYLFRKEGQNVTLSCEQNLNHDAMYWYRQDPGQGLRLIYYSQIVNDFQKGDIAEGYSVSREKKESFPLTVTSAQKNPTAFYLCASSQTSTGELFFGEGSRLTVL.

The chain uses TRBV11-2 and TRBJ2-2; no firm D call. CDR1 and CDR2 (germline): SGHAT, FQNNGV. Trimming cost V 1 base and J 0 bases, with 9 bases left between them. The CDR3 totals 16 residues. CDR3 amino acids: CASSLVGNPNTGELFF. CDR3 DNA: TGTGCCAGCAGCTTAGTGGGCAACCCGAACACCGGGGAGCTGTTTTTT.

This clone was seen only once. This chain links TRBV27 with TRBJ2-7, with D possibly matching TRBD1 (6 bases). The germline V gene encodes CDR1 MNHEY and CDR2 SMNVEV (reference sequence). The CDR3 covers 13 residues. V was shortened by 5 bases and J by 7 bases, with 15 bases between the two germline ends. The CDR3 protein is CASSVTGPIEQYF. The CDR3 DNA reads as TGTGCCAGCAGTGTAACAGGGCCGATTGAGCAGTACTTC.